This T cell receptor (beta chain) emerged from a study of T cells after yellow fever vaccination. Overall study context: Preparing low-cell-number fractions relied on SMART-Seq v4 Ultra Low Input.

This clonotype was counted a few times. Its antigen is undetermined. A process of 5'RACE template switching, which added a universal primer site and UMIs, was used to make TCR cDNA. TCRdb re-analysed the 5' RACE reads in MiXCR, keeping a single row per CDR3 protein. This sample has around 360,000 distinct CDR3 sequences, with approximately 10% found just once. The CDR3 loop spans 15 amino acids. V lost 0 bases and J lost 1, with 9 bases in between. The germline CDR1 and CDR2 sequences are LGHNA and YSLEER. General study points: Abundant bulk-derived clonotypes could contaminate FACS-sorted repertoires. The secondary response was weaker, and its peak arrived faster, on day 5 versus 15.

V is TRBV4-3 and J is TRBJ1-1; TRBD1 might be the D (5 bases). The material sequenced was PBMCs, taken on the day of the first yellow fever vaccination. This receptor was taken from a man aged 18 to 30 who received the YFV17D yellow fever vaccine. In nucleotides, the CDR3 is TGCGCCAGCAGCCAAGATCCCGGGGGGAACACTGAAGCTTTCTTT. It codes for CASSQDPGGNTEAFF.